A single sample gave rise to the 20 T cell receptor beta chains below, sequenced in a study of CD8 T cells in Susac syndrome. RNA in amounts of roughly 0.5 to 1 ug was reverse transcribed with random hexamers. TCRdb recomputed calls from the immunoSEQ multiplex PCR reads with MiXCR, one row per CDR3 protein. The sample includes roughly 100,000 distinct CDR3 sequences, around 96% seen only once; the top ten take 0.62%. The sample taken for sequencing was CD8+ T cells from PBMCs. These receptors were taken from a human donor with Susac syndrome.

V is TRBV13 and J is TRBJ1-2; 7 bases match TRBD1. This CDR3 contains 15 residues. In germline, CDR1 is PRHDT, CDR2 FYEKMQ (reference sequence). V lost 1 base and J lost 4; bases outside the gene matches: 6. CDR3: CASSLARTGFYGYTF. The CDR3 DNA reads TGTGCCAGCAGCTTAGCTAGGACAGGCTTCTATGGCTACACCTTC.

The genes are TRBV29-1 and TRBJ2-5; D possibly corresponds to TRBD2 (5 bases). The CDR3 is made up of 12 amino acids. Germline CDR1 reads SQVTM; CDR2 reads ANQGSEA. Trimming removed 6 bases from V and 0 bases from J, with 8 bases in between. The CDR3 DNA reads as TGCAGCGTAGGAGGTTACCAAGAGACCCAGTACTTC. Its protein product is CSVGGYQETQYF.

The chain couples TRBV20-1 to TRBJ2-2, with 8 bases fitting TRBD1. CDR1 is DFQATT and CDR2 is SNEGSKA in the germline V gene (reference sequence). V gave up 0 bases and J gave up 4 bases; unmatched junction bases: 7. The CDR3 consists of 16 residues. The CDR3 is CSARDQGARGTGELFF. For the CDR3, the DNA is TGCAGTGCTAGAGATCAGGGGGCGCGTGGCACCGGGGAGCTGTTTTTT.

For the CDR3, the DNA is TGTGCCAGCAGCCCTGACTGGACAGGCCCGGCGAGGGGTTCACCCCTCCACTTT. Amino acid sequence: CASSPDWTGPARGSPLHF. V and J are TRBV7-9 and TRBJ1-6, with TRBD1 matching over 7 bases. Germline V gene data show CDR1 as SEHNR and CDR2 as FQNEAQ (reference sequence). With V trimmed by 5 bases and J by 9 bases, 19 bases remained unmatched. The CDR3 has 18 residues.

The rearrangement links TRBV20-1 to TRBJ1-6; the D is unclear. Trimming pared 0 bases from V and 6 bases from J, leaving 12 bases between. There are 15 residues in the CDR3. The germline V gene encodes CDR1 DFQATT and CDR2 SNEGSKA (reference sequence). The CDR3 loop reads CSARDGAGLNSPLHF. CDR3 sequence (DNA): TGCAGTGCTAGAGATGGAGCCGGACTTAATTCACCCCTCCACTTT.

The V call is TRBV12-3 or TRBV12-4, the J call TRBJ1-2; no firm D call. CDR3 length equals 13 residues. V was cut by 6 bases and J by 2 bases, with 10 bases left in between. The CDR3 protein is CASSPTVNYGYTF. Written as DNA, the CDR3 is TGTGCCAGCAGCCCGACTGTGAACTATGGCTACACCTTC.

CDR3 coding DNA: TGCAGTGCTAGATCAGGACAGGGGGCTAGCAATCAGCCCCAGCATTTT. Protein: CSARSGQGASNQPQHF. The V gene is TRBV20-1, the J gene TRBJ1-5; 11 nucleotides match TRBD1. CDR3 size: 16 residues. CDR1 and CDR2 (germline): DFQATT, SNEGSKA (reference sequence). Trimming at V came to 2 bases and at J to 0 bases, leaving 3 bases not matched to a gene.

The V call is TRBV7-9, the J call TRBJ1-2, with D perhaps TRBD1 (5 bases). Germline CDR1 SEHNR, CDR2 FQNEAQ (reference sequence). The CDR3 covers 13 residues. Deletions cut 5 bases from V and 4 bases from J, with 11 bases between. DNA for the CDR3: TGTGCCAGCAGCCCGGGACGGATCTATGGCTACACCTTC. It specifies CASSPGRIYGYTF.

The rearrangement uses TRBV20-1 and TRBJ2-7; 7 nucleotides line up with TRBD1. Germline-derived CDR1 and CDR2 are DFQATT and SNEGSKA (reference sequence). This CDR3 is 13 amino acids long. Germline trimming cut 3 bases from V and 3 bases from J; bases unmatched to any gene: 5. CDR3 sequence (DNA): TGCAGTGCTAGTGCGGACAGGAGCTACGAGCAGTACTTC. Its protein product is CSASADRSYEQYF.

In DNA form, the CDR3 reads TGTGCCAGCAGCATCCGGGACGGCCCCTACGAGCAGTACTTC. Protein: CASSIRDGPYEQYF. The V call is TRBV5-6, the J call TRBJ2-7; possibly TRBD1 or TRBD2 for D (5 bases each). CDR3 length: 14 residues. Germline V gene lookup returns CDR1 SGHDT and CDR2 YYEEEE. Trimming left V 4 bases short and J 2 bases short, with 13 bases between. The full variable domain, completed using reference TRBV5-6 and TRBJ2-7, is DAGVTQSPTHLIKTRGQQVTLRCSPKSGHDTVSWYQQALGQGPQFIFQYYEEEERQRGNFPDRFSGHQFPNYSSELNVNALLLGDSALYLCASSIRDGPYEQYFGPGTRLTVT.

The V call is TRBV28, the J call TRBJ1-5; D call uncertain. The V end was cut by 6 bases, the J end by 0 bases, with 6 bases between. The CDR3 length is 13 residues. Germline loops: CDR1 MDHEN, CDR2 SYDVKM. The CDR3 sequence is CASSQDSNQPQHF. The CDR3 region has the DNA TGTGCCAGCAGCCAGGATAGCAATCAGCCCCAGCATTTT.

The V call is TRBV20-1, the J call TRBJ2-7; TRBD2 matches at 7 bases. This CDR3 is 13 amino acids long. In germline, CDR1 is DFQATT, CDR2 SNEGSKA (reference sequence). The CDR3 nucleotides read TGCAGCCCTTCCGGGACTATGTCCTACGAGCAGTACTTC. It encodes CSPSGTMSYEQYF.

This chain joins TRBV4-1 and TRBJ1-6; 8 nucleotides match TRBD1. The CDR3 has 16 residues. Germline CDR1 MGHRA, CDR2 YSYEKL. Trimming cost V 1 base and J 4 bases; bases outside gene matches: 3. The CDR3 loop reads CASSQVQGAYNSPLHF. CDR3 coding DNA: TGCGCCAGCAGCCAAGTTCAGGGGGCTTATAATTCACCCCTCCACTTT.

The genes are TRBV27 and TRBJ1-2; 7 bases are shared with TRBD1. Germline V gene sequence: CDR1 MNHEY, CDR2 SMNVEV (reference sequence). Trimming removed 2 bases from V and 2 bases from J; junction bases left unmatched: 2. The CDR3 spans 14 residues. The CDR3 sequence: CASSLRGQNYGYTF. The CDR3 DNA is TGTGCCAGCAGTTTAAGGGGACAGAACTATGGCTACACCTTC.

The chain has TRBV29-1 and TRBJ2-5; D is unresolved. The CDR3 consists of 14 residues. The V end lost 4 bases, the J end lost 4 bases, and 16 bases lay between the germline ends. CDR1 SQVTM and CDR2 ANQGSEA come from the germline V gene. The CDR3 region is CSVAGRMVRETQYF. CDR3 sequence (DNA): TGCAGCGTTGCCGGGCGCATGGTGCGAGAGACCCAGTACTTC.

This chain links TRBV29-1 with TRBJ2-7; D is undetermined. Trimming took off 6 bases at V and 2 bases at J, with 11 bases between the two ends. Germline CDR1 SQVTM, CDR2 ANQGSEA. The CDR3 length is 12 residues. The CDR3 DNA reads as TGCAGCGTGGGTGAGCTAGCCTACGAGCAGTACTTC. As protein: CSVGELAYEQYF.

A single count supports this clonotype. The V and J genes are TRBV30 and TRBJ1-3; D remains ambiguous. Looked up from germline, CDR1 is GTSNPN and CDR2 is SVGIG (reference sequence). The ends were cut back, 2 bases at V and 7 bases at J, with 18 bases in the middle. CDR3 length: 15 residues. This CDR3 is CAWSLLGRAGNTIYF. CDR3 DNA sequence: TGTGCCTGGAGTCTACTAGGAAGGGCGGGGAACACCATATATTTT.

V is TRBV7-9 and J is TRBJ1-1; D uncertain. Trimming shortened V by 7 bases and J by 5 bases, and 8 bases separated the two germline ends. The germline V gene encodes CDR1 SEHNR and CDR2 FQNEAQ (reference sequence). The CDR3 length is 11 residues. The DNA of the CDR3 is TGTGCCAGCATTAGAGGGACTGAAGCTTTCTTT. Its translation: CASIRGTEAFF.

The V call is TRBV28, the J call TRBJ2-2, with D possibly called TRBD1 or TRBD2 (6 bases each). CDR3 length: 14 residues. Germline values: CDR1 MDHEN, CDR2 SYDVKM. Between the trimmed V and J ends, which lost 2 bases and 6 bases, there was a span of 10 bases. Here the CDR3 DNA reads TGTGCCAGCAGTTTACGAGGGGGGCCCGGGGAGCTGTTTTTT. Amino acids: CASSLRGGPGELFF.

The chain joins TRBV30 to TRBJ2-5; D may match TRBD1 or TRBD2 (5 bases each). Germline V gene lookup returns CDR1 GTSNPN and CDR2 SVGIG (reference sequence). The CDR3 covers 12 residues. The CDR3 loop is CGTYGTQETQYF. The CDR3 DNA follows: TGTGGCACGTACGGGACCCAAGAGACCCAGTACTTC. Full variable domain (missing parts from reference TRBV30 and TRBJ2-5): SQTIHQWPATLVQPVGSPLSLECTVEGTSNPNLYWYRQAAGRGLQLLFYSVGIGQISSEVPQNLSASRPQDRQFILSSKKLLLSDSGFYLCGTYGTQETQYFGPGTRLLVL.